The clone carrying this T cell receptor beta chain was seen at least ten times. This entry belongs to a study of shared clonotypes between healthy human individuals. Study-level information: Samples came from a couple of female and a few male donors aged 18 to 49.

Here immunoSEQ multiplex PCR was the method, and the copy in TCRdb shows in-frame clones only, minus some. The table has about 1.1 million clones, 70% to 80% seen once; the top ten hold approximately 0.95%. Negatively enriched CD4+ T cells were divided by CD45RA into naive and memory. Germline CDR1 SNHLY, CDR2 FYNNEI. The CDR3 extends over 14 amino acids. Trimming cost V 5 bases and J 2 bases, with 9 bases left between them. J is TRBJ2-2 and V is TRBV2; TRBD2 might be the D (6 bases). The TCR sequence derives from a man younger than 30 in good health. Some clones in this sample may be carry-over from other donors' samples. Sequenced input: memory CD4+ T cells from PBMCs. The subset is: CD45RA-negative fraction. CDR3 residues: CASSPTSNTGELFF. In nucleotides, the CDR3 is TGTGCCAGCAGTCCCACTAGCAACACCGGGGAGCTGTTTTTT.